The next 11 T cell receptor beta chains were all read from a single sample in a study of shared clonotypes between healthy human individuals. Data came from immunoSEQ multiplex PCR; TCRdb stores just in-frame clones and leaves some out. The repertoire holds about 300,000 clones, with approximately 74% as singletons. The source material was memory CD4+ T cells sorted from blood. Subset in this sample: CD45RA-negative fraction. These receptor sequences come from a man younger than 45 in good health.

V gene TRBV11-2 combines with J gene TRBJ2-2, with 7 bases identical to TRBD2. From germline, CDR1 is SGHAT and CDR2 FQNNGV. CDR3 length: 16 residues. The V and J ends lost 6 bases and 1 base, in that order; junction bases with no gene match: 8. The CDR3 DNA is TGTGCCAGCAGTCCGAGGAGCGGGGTGAACACCGGGGAGCTGTTTTTT. Encoded protein: CASSPRSGVNTGELFF.

CDR3 in amino acids: CASSLRGATNEKLFF. The CDR3, as DNA: TGCGCCAGCAGCCTGCGAGGCGCAACTAATGAAAAACTGTTTTTT. The V call is TRBV4-3, the J call TRBJ1-4; D gene ambiguous. V was trimmed by 4 bases and J by 0 bases, leaving 9 bases between them. The length of the CDR3 is 15 residues. CDR1 is LGHNA, CDR2 YSLEER, per germline.

This sequence joins TRBV5-4 and TRBJ2-7; D is undetermined. The CDR3 consists of 12 residues. The V gene's germline CDR1 is SGHNT and CDR2 YYREEE (reference sequence). The V end was cut by 3 bases, the J end by 5 bases, with 9 bases between. CDR3 DNA: TGTGCCAGCAGCTCCCCCTGGGACGAGCAGTACTTC. It specifies CASSSPWDEQYF.

Many counts were recorded for this clone. This rearrangement joins TRBV5-6 to TRBJ1-1; 8 bases agree with TRBD1. The CDR3 is 12 amino acids. The germline V gene has CDR1 SGHDT and CDR2 YYEEEE. V was clipped by 0 bases and J by 11 bases; unmatched bases: 3. The CDR3 DNA reads TGTGCCAGCAGCTTGGGGACAGGGAGTGCTTTCTTT. It is translated as CASSLGTGSAFF.

This clone is a singleton in its sample. The V and J genes are TRBV28 and TRBJ2-5, with 7 bases matching TRBD1. The CDR3 runs to 13 residues. Germline lookup yields CDR1 MDHEN and CDR2 SYDVKM. V shed 7 bases, J shed 2 bases, and the junction held 4 bases outside the gene matches. CDR3: CASTKQGQETQYF. Here the CDR3 DNA reads TGTGCCAGCACTAAACAGGGGCAAGAGACCCAGTACTTC.

The chain recombines TRBV6-5 with TRBJ2-7, with D perhaps assigned TRBD1 or TRBD2 (5 bases each). The CDR3 runs 14 residues. Germline V gene lookup returns CDR1 MNHEY and CDR2 SVGAGI. V was trimmed by 7 bases and J by 2 bases, leaving 15 bases between them. DNA for the CDR3: TGTGCCAGCAATCCCGGGACGTCCGCCTACGAGCAGTACTTC. Encoded protein: CASNPGTSAYEQYF.

This clone has more than one count but fewer than ten. The gene calls are TRBV11-2 and TRBJ2-5; maybe TRBD1 (6 bases). In germline, CDR1 is SGHAT, CDR2 FQNNGV. The CDR3 runs to 15 residues. Trimming cost V 6 bases and J 4 bases, with 18 bases left between them. The CDR3, as DNA: TGTGCCAGCAGTCCCGACAGGCTAAGAGGAGAGACCCAGTACTTC. Translated, it gives CASSPDRLRGETQYF.

This chain uses TRBV9 with TRBJ2-7, with D possibly matching TRBD1 (6 bases). Trimming stripped 6 bases from V and 3 bases from J, with 13 bases between. CDR1 is SGDLS, CDR2 YYNGEE, per germline. The CDR3 runs 13 residues. The CDR3 loop is CASNRDTHYEQYF. CDR3 sequence (DNA): TGTGCCAGCAACCGGGACACCCACTACGAGCAGTACTTC.

The chain uses TRBV5-5 and TRBJ2-7; no clear D gene. This CDR3 has 14 residues. The V gene lost 0 bases and the J gene lost 4 bases, with 11 bases spanning the gap. Per the germline V gene, CDR1 is SGHKS and CDR2 is YYEKEE (reference sequence). CDR3 sequence (DNA): TGTGCCAGCAGCTTGGGGGGTCTAGGGTACGAGCAGTACTTC. Protein sequence: CASSLGGLGYEQYF.

V usage is TRBV12-5 and J usage is TRBJ1-3; D unresolved. Trimming left V 8 bases short and J 2 bases short, with 10 bases between. This CDR3 is 13 amino acids long. Germline CDR1 reads LGHNT; CDR2 reads FRNRAP. CDR3 nucleotides: TGTGCTAGTCAACCGTCGCCTGGAAACACCATATATTTT. Translation: CASQPSPGNTIYF.

This clone has a single count. This chain connects TRBV6-1 to TRBJ2-2; D gene ambiguous. V was trimmed by 4 bases and J by 3 bases, leaving 9 bases between them. CDR3 size: 14 residues. Germline CDR1 and CDR2: MNHNS and SASEGT. In DNA form, the CDR3 reads TGTGCCAGCAGTGCAGGTTACCACACCGGGGAGCTGTTTTTT. Translating gives CASSAGYHTGELFF.